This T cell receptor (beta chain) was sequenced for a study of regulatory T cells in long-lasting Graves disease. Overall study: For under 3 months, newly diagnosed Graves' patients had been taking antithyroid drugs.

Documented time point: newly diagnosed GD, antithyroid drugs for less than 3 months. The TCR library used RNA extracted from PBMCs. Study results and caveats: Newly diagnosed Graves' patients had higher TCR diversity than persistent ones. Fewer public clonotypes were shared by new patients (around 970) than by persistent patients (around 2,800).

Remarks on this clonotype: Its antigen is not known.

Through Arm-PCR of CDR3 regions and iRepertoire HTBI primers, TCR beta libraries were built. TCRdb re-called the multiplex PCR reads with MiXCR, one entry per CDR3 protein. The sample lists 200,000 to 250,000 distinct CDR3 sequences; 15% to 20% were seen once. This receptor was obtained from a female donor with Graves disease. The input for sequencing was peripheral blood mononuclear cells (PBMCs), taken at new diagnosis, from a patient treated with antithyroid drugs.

The CDR3 nucleotides read TGCAGTAACCAGCGGGACAGCACAGATACGCAGTATTTT. This gives the protein CSNQRDSTDTQYF. The V call is TRBV20-1, the J call TRBJ2-3; 7 bases align to TRBD2. The CDR3 contains 13 residues. Germline CDR1 DFQATT, CDR2 SNEGSKA (reference sequence). The V gene end was trimmed by 8 bases and the J gene end by 0 bases; junction bases not matched to a gene: 5.